A selection of T cell receptor beta chains follows, all from one sample in a study of molecular identifiers for immune sequencing clone quantification. Via MiXCR, TCRdb re-called the PCR reads, giving one row per CDR3 protein. The sample has 300,000 to 350,000 distinct CDR3 sequences, 20% to 25% seen once; the top ten hold approximately 0.8%. The sequenced sample consisted of naive CD8+ T cells from blood, with Jurkat cell RNA spiked in. The receptors were gathered from a human donor in good health. Some libraries in this study had Jurkat cell RNA spiked in. Each CDR3 is given with its conserved first and last residue. The order of the fields is D gene, clone size, J gene, V gene, CDR3 protein, CDR3 DNA. D genes are given only for firm matches. Size tells how often a clone was seen (once, few, many) or the class of an expanded clone, and some rows leave it out.

d_call: -
clone_size: many
j_call: TRBJ2-7
v_call: TRBV7-9
cdr3_aa: CASAFSGTYEQYF
cdr3_nt: TGTGCCTCAGCTTTTTCAGGGACCTACGAGCAGTACTTC

d_call: -
clone_size: many
j_call: TRBJ2-7
v_call: TRBV20-1
cdr3_aa: CSARMTSYEQYF
cdr3_nt: TGCAGTGCTAGAATGACTTCCTACGAGCAGTACTTC

d_call: -
clone_size: many
j_call: TRBJ1-1
v_call: TRBV7-9
cdr3_aa: CASSLVVTEEDTEAFF
cdr3_nt: TGTGCCAGCAGCTTAGTAGTTACAGAAGAAGACACTGAAGCTTTCTTT

d_call: TRBD2
clone_size: many
j_call: TRBJ2-3
v_call: TRBV7-6
cdr3_aa: CASSLDSSGGIFTDTQYF
cdr3_nt: TGTGCCAGCAGCTTAGATAGTAGCGGGGGGATCTTCACAGATACGCAGTATTTT

d_call: -
clone_size: -
j_call: TRBJ2-4
v_call: TRBV19
cdr3_aa: CASSTLWRLGAKTIQYF
cdr3_nt: TGTGCCAGTAGTACCCTTTGGCGGCTCGGGGCCAAAACCATTCAGTACTTC

d_call: -
clone_size: -
j_call: TRBJ2-1
v_call: TRBV11-2
cdr3_aa: CASSLAPDTSYNEQFF
cdr3_nt: TGTGCCAGCAGCTTAGCCCCGGATACCTCCTACAATGAGCAGTTCTTC

d_call: -
clone_size: -
j_call: TRBJ1-4
v_call: TRBV11-2
cdr3_aa: CASSSFWTGTNEKLFF
cdr3_nt: TGTGCCAGCAGCTCCTTCTGGACGGGAACTAATGAAAAACTGTTTTTT

d_call: TRBD1
clone_size: -
j_call: TRBJ2-1
v_call: TRBV6-1
cdr3_aa: CASSEWFRDRVPDEQFF
cdr3_nt: TGTGCCAGCAGTGAGTGGTTTCGGGACAGGGTACCGGATGAGCAGTTCTTC

d_call: TRBD2
clone_size: many
j_call: TRBJ2-3
v_call: TRBV30
cdr3_aa: CAWSLAGGTDTQYF
cdr3_nt: TGTGCCTGGAGTCTAGCGGGGGGCACAGATACGCAGTATTTT

d_call: TRBD2
clone_size: many
j_call: TRBJ2-7
v_call: TRBV6-5
cdr3_aa: CASSYSEAGGPNEQYF
cdr3_nt: TGTGCCAGCAGTTATTCCGAAGCGGGAGGGCCCAACGAGCAGTACTTC

d_call: -
clone_size: many
j_call: TRBJ1-1
v_call: TRBV7-2
cdr3_aa: CASSLSQGEAFF
cdr3_nt: TGTGCCAGCAGCTTATCCCAGGGTGAAGCTTTCTTT

d_call: -
clone_size: -
j_call: TRBJ1-4
v_call: TRBV5-1
cdr3_aa: CASSLGGRRLDAANEKLFF
cdr3_nt: TGCGCCAGCAGCTTGGGGGGCAGGCGATTAGATGCAGCTAATGAAAAACTGTTTTTT

d_call: TRBD1
clone_size: few
j_call: TRBJ1-1
v_call: TRBV4-1
cdr3_aa: CASSQRAWDRGYTEAFF
cdr3_nt: TGCGCCAGCAGCCAGAGGGCCTGGGACAGGGGTTACACTGAAGCTTTCTTT

d_call: -
clone_size: few
j_call: TRBJ2-2
v_call: TRBV4-1
cdr3_aa: CASSQGFRELFF
cdr3_nt: TGCGCCAGCAGCCAGGGGTTTAGGGAGCTGTTTTTT

d_call: -
clone_size: -
j_call: TRBJ1-1
v_call: TRBV27
cdr3_aa: CASSLFGAREAFF
cdr3_nt: TGTGCCAGCAGTCTCTTTGGGGCACGTGAAGCTTTCTTT

d_call: TRBD1
clone_size: many
j_call: TRBJ1-5
v_call: TRBV30
cdr3_aa: CAWSIRQGENQPQHF
cdr3_nt: TGTGCCTGGAGTATCCGACAGGGTGAGAATCAGCCCCAGCATTTT

d_call: TRBD1
clone_size: many
j_call: TRBJ1-5
v_call: TRBV4-1
cdr3_aa: CASRPGQGDQPQHF
cdr3_nt: TGCGCCAGCAGGCCGGGACAGGGGGACCAGCCCCAGCATTTT

d_call: -
clone_size: many
j_call: TRBJ2-7
v_call: TRBV11-2
cdr3_aa: CASSFQTGNYEQYF
cdr3_nt: TGTGCCAGCAGCTTCCAAACAGGGAACTACGAGCAGTACTTC

d_call: -
clone_size: many
j_call: TRBJ2-3
v_call: TRBV5-1
cdr3_aa: CASIGKTDTQYF
cdr3_nt: TGCGCCAGCATCGGGAAGACAGATACGCAGTATTTT